This TCR beta chain came from a study of shared clonotypes between healthy human individuals. Donors were Caucasian adults residing in Nashville, Tennessee, USA. Sequencing used immunoSEQ multiplex PCR; TCRdb keeps in-frame clones, though not all of them. The profile covers about 1.5 million clones, with 95% to 99% appearing a single time and approximately 0.45% taken by the ten largest. The TCR sequence derives from a man aged 25-45 years in good health. What was sequenced was naive CD4+ T cells sorted from blood. The subset: CD45RA+ positively selected.

In DNA, the CDR3 is TGCAGCGCCGAAGGACAGAGCGCCTACGAGCAGTACTTC. Its translation: CSAEGQSAYEQYF. The rearrangement uses TRBV29-1 and TRBJ2-7; a possible D gene is TRBD1 (6 bases). V was trimmed by 7 bases and J by 2 bases, leaving 15 bases between them. Germline V gives CDR1 SQVTM, CDR2 ANQGSEA. This CDR3 is 13 amino acids long.